These 31 T cell receptor beta chains share one sample of origin, sequenced in a study of blood T cell repertoires in COVID-19. Data came from immunoSEQ multiplex PCR; TCRdb stores just in-frame clones and leaves some out. Here the sample spans approximately 340,000 clones, 80% to 90% being singletons. Sequencing was performed on peripheral blood. Source of these receptors: a man aged 25-45 years with COVID-19, enrolled during active disease.

The gene calls are TRBV30 and TRBJ1-5; TRBD1 is a possible D gene (6 bases). Deletions cut 5 bases from V and 4 bases from J, with 9 bases between. The CDR3 is made up of 12 amino acids. Germline CDR1 reads GTSNPN; CDR2 reads SVGIG (reference sequence). The CDR3 protein is CAWATGNQPQHF. DNA of the CDR3: TGTGCCTGGGCAACAGGGAATCAGCCCCAGCATTTT.

The chain employs TRBV3-1 (or the pseudogene TRBV3-2) and TRBJ2-7, with 8 bases aligning to TRBD1. The CDR3 has 13 residues. Germline CDR1 and CDR2: LGHDT and YNNKEL (reference sequence). J was trimmed by 4 bases and V by 4 bases; bases with no gene match: 3. CDR3 DNA sequence: TGTGCCAGCAGCCCGGGACAGGTGTACGAGCAGTACTTC. Translated, it gives CASSPGQVYEQYF.

This clone has just a few counts. The CDR3 DNA reads as TGTGCCAGCAGCTTAGATCAGGGCCGGTCTGAAGCTTTCTTT. It codes for CASSLDQGRSEAFF. The chain couples TRBV7-9 to TRBJ1-1; TRBD1 is a possible D gene (5 bases). The length of the CDR3 is 14 residues. Germline V lookup: CDR1 SEHNR, CDR2 FQNEAQ (reference sequence). Deletions cut 1 base from V and 6 bases from J, with 12 bases between.

This CDR3 is CASSSRGGLSSYNEQFF. Written as DNA, the CDR3 is TGTGCCAGCAGCTCCAGGGGTGGGTTGAGCTCCTACAATGAGCAGTTCTTC. This rearrangement joins TRBV11-2 to TRBJ2-1, with a weak D call TRBD1 (6 bases). CDR1 and CDR2 from the germline V gene are SGHAT and FQNNGV. CDR3 size: 17 residues. Between the trimmed V and J ends, which lost 4 bases and 0 bases, there was a span of 16 bases.

In this sample, this clone turned up once. The chain links TRBV19 to TRBJ2-7; D ambiguous. The CDR3 totals 12 residues. Germline CDR1 is LNHDA and CDR2 is SQIVND (reference sequence). Trimming removed 3 bases at V and 5 bases at J, with 8 bases between. CDR3 nucleotides: TGTGCCAGTAGTATTAATCTCGACGAGCAGTACTTC. Its translation: CASSINLDEQYF.

This rearrangement joins TRBV12-3 or TRBV12-4 to TRBJ1-1; 8 bases map to TRBD1. The CDR3 has 13 amino acids. V lost 3 bases to trimming and J lost 12 bases; unmatched junction nucleotides: 9. CDR3 region: CASSLSGQGRTFF. The CDR3, as DNA: TGTGCCAGCAGTTTGTCCGGACAGGGACGAACTTTCTTT.

The J gene is TRBJ1-1, the V gene TRBV9; no clear D gene. Germline-derived CDR1 and CDR2 are SGDLS and YYNGEE. The CDR3 spans 12 residues. V lost 3 bases and J 7 bases, leaving 10 bases between the germline ends. CDR3 nucleotide sequence: TGTGCCAGCAGCGATTACAGCAATGAAGCTTTCTTT. Its protein product is CASSDYSNEAFF. Combining the CDR3 with reference TRBV9 and TRBJ1-1 gives the whole variable domain DSGVTQTPKHLITATGQRVTLRCSPRSGDLSVYWYQQSLDQGLQFLIQYYNGEERAKGNILERFSAQQFPDLHSELNLSSLELGDSALYFCASSDYSNEAFFGQGTRLTVV.

CDR3 in amino acids: CAIQGNTDTQYF. The CDR3 bases are TGTGCCATCCAGGGAAACACAGATACGCAGTATTTT. The gene calls are TRBV10-3 and TRBJ2-3; perhaps TRBD1 as D (5 bases). Trimming left V 8 bases short and J 2 bases short, with 8 bases between. The CDR3 totals 12 residues. The V gene's germline CDR1 is ENHRY and CDR2 SYGVKD.

The DNA for the CDR3 is TGTGCCAGCAGACCAGCGGGGCCTTTCACAGATACGCAGTATTTT. Its translation: CASRPAGPFTDTQYF. V usage is TRBV2 and J usage is TRBJ2-3; 7 bases are a match to TRBD2. With V trimmed by 6 bases and J by 2 bases, 8 bases remained unmatched. Looked up from germline, CDR1 is SNHLY and CDR2 is FYNNEI. The CDR3 has 15 amino acids.

This chain joins TRBV7-8 and TRBJ2-7; 9 bases align to TRBD1. The trim removed 0 bases at V and 9 bases at J, leaving 9 bases unmatched. The CDR3 runs 15 residues. Germline loops: CDR1 SGHVS, CDR2 FQNEAQ. CDR3 amino acids: CASSLAGTGSRGQYF. The CDR3 DNA follows: TGTGCCAGCAGCTTAGCCGGGACAGGGTCCCGTGGGCAGTACTTC.

This rearrangement joins TRBV7-8 to TRBJ2-1, with TRBD1 as a possible D gene (5 bases). CDR1 is SGHVS, CDR2 FQNEAQ, per germline. The CDR3 length is 15 residues. V lost 3 bases to trimming and J lost 8 bases, with 17 bases between them. The CDR3 DNA sequence: TGTGCCAGCAGCTTTTTGGGTGGGGCTGGGGATGAGCAGTTCTTC. Its translation is CASSFLGGAGDEQFF.

The chain couples TRBV7-6 to TRBJ2-1; 8 nucleotides line up with TRBD2. Germline CDR1 reads SGHVS; CDR2 reads FNYEAQ. The CDR3 has 17 amino acids. V shed 6 bases, J shed 7 bases, and the junction held 17 bases outside the gene matches. CDR3 sequence: CASSQVTAGASYNEQFF. The CDR3 DNA follows: TGTGCCAGCAGTCAGGTAACAGCGGGAGCCTCTTATAATGAGCAGTTCTTC.

The V call is TRBV5-1, the J call TRBJ2-1, with 8 bases identical to TRBD1. The V gene's germline CDR1 is SGHRS and CDR2 YFSETQ. The CDR3 extends over 17 amino acids. V lost 0 bases and J lost 5; bases outside the gene matches: 10. CDR3 DNA: TGCGCCAGCAGCTTGGGGCCAGACAGGGGTCGGAACAATGAGCAGTTCTTC. This sequence encodes CASSLGPDRGRNNEQFF.

The genes are TRBV7-3 and TRBJ2-2; 9 nucleotides align to TRBD1. Looked up from germline, CDR1 is SGHTA and CDR2 is FQGTGA. The CDR3 runs 13 residues. With V trimmed by 5 bases and J by 7 bases, 2 bases remained unmatched. CDR3 region: CASSRTGVGELFF. The CDR3 nucleotides are TGTGCCAGCAGCCGGACAGGGGTCGGGGAGCTGTTTTTT.

Here the CDR3 DNA reads TGTGCCAGCAGCTTGCCGGGACTGGATGAAAAACTGTTTTTT. Translation: CASSLPGLDEKLFF. The genes are TRBV5-4 and TRBJ1-4; the D gene is possibly TRBD1 (5 bases). Trimming removed 1 base from V and 6 bases from J, with 10 bases in between. The CDR3 spans 14 residues. Germline assignment: CDR1 SGHNT and CDR2 YYREEE (reference sequence).

The chain is built from TRBV28 and TRBJ1-2, with unresolved D. V was pared by 6 bases and J by 2 bases, with 10 bases between. The V gene's germline CDR1 is MDHEN and CDR2 SYDVKM. This CDR3 contains 13 residues. CDR3 sequence (DNA): TGTGCCAGCAGCCAACTCTTGAACTATGGCTACACCTTC. This sequence encodes CASSQLLNYGYTF.

V is TRBV3-1 (or the pseudogene TRBV3-2) and J is TRBJ2-1; TRBD1 matches at 7 bases. The CDR3 loop spans 17 amino acids. V lost 5 bases and J lost 7; bases outside the gene matches: 17. Germline V gives CDR1 LGHDT, CDR2 YNNKEL (reference sequence). The CDR3 DNA sequence: TGTGCCAGCAGCGACACCCAAACGACAGGGTCGGATAATGAGCAGTTCTTC. Amino acid sequence: CASSDTQTTGSDNEQFF.

The V and J genes are TRBV7-2 and TRBJ2-1, with TRBD1 as a possible D gene (6 bases). CDR3 length: 16 residues. From germline, CDR1 is SGHTA and CDR2 FQGNSA. V was pared by 2 bases and J by 5 bases, with 16 bases between. The CDR3 sequence is CASSLNDRWTHNEQFF. The DNA for the CDR3 is TGTGCCAGCAGCTTAAATGACAGGTGGACTCACAATGAGCAGTTCTTC.

This clone was seen only a few times. The chain combines TRBV5-4 with TRBJ2-2, with a weak D call TRBD2 (7 bases). Germline CDR1 and CDR2: SGHNT and YYREEE (reference sequence). The CDR3 sequence is 16 residues long. V was clipped by 4 bases and J by 3 bases, with 16 bases between them. The CDR3 sequence is CASSMTGGRHTGELFF. The CDR3 DNA reads TGTGCCAGCAGCATGACGGGGGGCCGGCACACCGGGGAGCTGTTTTTT.

This chain joins TRBV7-9 and TRBJ2-7; TRBD2 agrees at 10 bases. V dropped 4 bases and J dropped 0; count of bases not matched to a gene: 0. This CDR3 spans 14 amino acids. Germline CDR1 SEHNR, CDR2 FQNEAQ (reference sequence). The CDR3 DNA reads as TGTGCCAGCAGCTCTAGCGGGAGCTCCTACGAGCAGTACTTC. Translating it yields CASSSSGSSYEQYF. Full variable domain (outside the CDR3, taken from reference TRBV7-9 and TRBJ2-7): DTGVSQNPRHKITKRGQNVTFRCDPISEHNRLYWYRQTLGQGPEFLTYFQNEAQLEKSRLLSDRFSAERPKGSFSTLEIQRTEQGDSAMYLCASSSSGSSYEQYFGPGTRLTVT.

The J gene is TRBJ1-2, the V gene TRBV18; TRBD1 aligns across 9 bases. The CDR3 spans 14 residues. The ends lost 6 bases at V and 7 bases at J; junction bases unmatched: 9. Looked up from germline, CDR1 is KGHSH and CDR2 is LQKENI. This CDR3 reads CASSQDRGGTGYTF. The CDR3 DNA sequence: TGTGCCAGCTCCCAGGACAGGGGCGGTACTGGCTACACCTTC.

This chain joins TRBV6-2 or TRBV6-3 and TRBJ2-4, with 9 bases aligning to TRBD1. The CDR3 totals 15 residues. Germline CDR1 and CDR2: MNHEY and SVGEGT. J gave up 6 bases and V 2 bases, and 5 bases lay outside the gene matches. The CDR3 bases are TGTGCCAGCAGTTACGACAGGGGGGGAGGAAACATTCAGTACTTC. It is translated as CASSYDRGGGNIQYF.

The chain joins TRBV25-1 to TRBJ1-2, with 7 bases identical to TRBD1. From germline, CDR1 is MGHDK and CDR2 SYGVNS. V dropped 8 bases and J dropped 2; count of bases not matched to a gene: 11. The CDR3 sequence is 15 residues long. The DNA of the CDR3 is TGTGCCAGCTCGAACGCCCAACAGGGGAACTATGGCTACACCTTC. Translated, it gives CASSNAQQGNYGYTF.

The rearrangement uses TRBV19 and TRBJ1-2; 7 nucleotides agree with TRBD1. J lost 2 bases, V lost 5 bases, and 11 bases had no gene match. Germline CDR1 and CDR2: LNHDA and SQIVND (reference sequence). This CDR3 region has 16 residues. The CDR3 reads CASSAIRSTGNYGYTF. The CDR3 nucleotides read TGTGCCAGTAGTGCCATCAGGTCGACAGGGAACTATGGCTACACCTTC.

The V and J genes are TRBV5-5 and TRBJ1-3; D is undetermined. Deletions cut 1 base from V and 3 bases from J, with 17 bases between. This CDR3 is 17 amino acids long. Per the germline V gene, CDR1 is SGHKS and CDR2 is YYEKEE (reference sequence). The CDR3 DNA sequence: TGTGCCAGCAGCTTGCGGGGATCCCCCTCCGGTGGAAACACCATATATTTT. This gives the protein CASSLRGSPSGGNTIYF.

The chain joins TRBV18 to TRBJ1-5, with 8 bases lining up with TRBD1. The length of the CDR3 is 15 residues. Trimming cost V 3 bases and J 4 bases; bases outside gene matches: 5. The germline gives CDR1 KGHSH, CDR2 LQKENI. CDR3 nucleotides: TGTGCCAGCTCACCGCCCGGGACAGGTAATCAGCCCCAGCATTTT. Protein sequence: CASSPPGTGNQPQHF.

The chain is built from TRBV6-1 and TRBJ1-2, with TRBD1 as a possible D gene (5 bases). The length of the CDR3 is 12 residues. The germline V gene encodes CDR1 MNHNS and CDR2 SASEGT. V lost 3 bases, J lost 6 bases, and 8 bases lay in between. CDR3 bases: TGTGCCAGCAGTGATTCAGGGAATGGCTACACCTTC. Its translation is CASSDSGNGYTF.

The rearrangement uses TRBV5-4 and TRBJ2-2, with TRBD1 identical over 8 bases. V dropped 0 bases and J dropped 6; count of bases not matched to a gene: 13. The CDR3 covers 18 residues. Per germline, CDR1 SGHNT and CDR2 YYREEE (reference sequence). CDR3 DNA: TGTGCCAGCAGCTTGGGGCCCCCAGCGCAGGGGGCGGCCGGGGAGCTGTTTTTT. Protein: CASSLGPPAQGAAGELFF.

As for this clone: At one of its ends the junction is not consistent with the germline gene, which may arise from a read error. Other DNA sequences in the sample encode the same CDR3. The J gene is TRBJ2-6, the V gene TRBV7-2, with D perhaps TRBD2 (6 bases). Germline loops: CDR1 SGHTA, CDR2 FQGNSA. The CDR3 runs to 16 residues. CDR3 protein: CASSPFGSSGANVLTF. Here the CDR3 DNA reads TGCGCCAGCAGCCCCTTCGGGAGCTCTGGGGCCAACGTCCTGACTTTC.

The CDR3 spells CASSPEPQGPYEQYF. As DNA, the CDR3 is TGTGCCAGCAGCCCCGAGCCCCAGGGGCCATACGAGCAGTACTTC. The chain carries TRBV5-4 and TRBJ2-7, with a weak D call TRBD1 (6 bases). Between the trimmed V and J ends, which lost 4 bases and 4 bases, there was a span of 18 bases. This CDR3 has 15 amino acids. Per germline, CDR1 SGHNT and CDR2 YYREEE (reference sequence).

V and J are TRBV7-9 and TRBJ2-7, with TRBD2 matching 8 bases. The V gene end was trimmed by 5 bases and the J gene end by 3 bases; junction bases not matched to a gene: 6. The germline CDR1 and CDR2 sequences are SEHNR and FQNEAQ (reference sequence). This CDR3 is built from 14 residues. For the CDR3, the DNA is TGTGCCAGCAGCCCGGGACTAGGGGGCTACGAGCAGTACTTC. This encodes CASSPGLGGYEQYF.